This record concerns one T cell receptor (beta chain) sequence. The antigen is unknown. The assay was immunoSEQ multiplex PCR, and TCRdb's table has in-frame clones only and misses some. The sample holds approximately 2,000,000 clones; around 95% are singletons and the top ten take approximately 1.6%. Germline-derived CDR1 and CDR2 are LNHDA and SQIVND (reference sequence). This CDR3 spans 18 amino acids. V shed 9 bases and J shed 0 bases, with 26 bases lying between them. Selected positively for CCR7 and CD45RO-negative, naive CD8 cells excluded terminally differentiated effector memory CD45RA+ cells. The sample comes from a study of shared clonotypes between healthy human individuals. Study-level points and caveats: Estimated clonotype richness was generally higher in naive than memory subsets. Among non-shared clonotypes, generation probabilities were lower than among those shared by all four donors.

The source is a man younger than 35 in good health. Some clones in this sample may be carry-over from other donors' samples. J is TRBJ1-1 and V is TRBV19, with D maybe TRBD1 (5 bases). The material sequenced was naive CD8+ T cells from PBMCs. Here the CDR3 DNA reads TGTGCCAGCGAGGGAGCGTCGAGACAGAGCCGCATGAACACTGAAGCTTTCTTT. As protein: CASEGASRQSRMNTEAFF.